This is a list of T cell receptor beta chains from one sample in a study of T cell repertoires in cytomegalovirus infection. TCRdb reanalysed the reads using MiXCR and keeps one entry per CDR3 protein. The data hold 750,000 to 900,000 distinct CDR3 sequences, with 25% to 30% observed a single time. These TCRs are of unknown antigen specificity. The sample in question was cultured CD8+ T cells from PBMCs, obtained from culture after CMV antigen stimulation. These receptors came from a human donor in good health (CMV status not recorded). Some clones in this sample may be carry-over from other donors' samples. Each CDR3 is given with its conserved first and last residue. The D gene is left open where the match is weak. Clone size is not always given. Where it is, it says once, few, many or a class for expanded clones.

TRBJ1-5 | . | TRBV6-6 | many | TGTGCCAGCAGGGGTAGGGGTCGCAATCAGCCCCAGCATTTT | CASRGRGRNQPQHF
TRBJ1-2 | . | TRBV6-6 | . | TGTGCCAGCAGTGACAAAACAGCGAGCTGGAACTATGGCTACACCTTC | CASSDKTASWNYGYTF
TRBJ2-1 | TRBD1 | TRBV4-1 | few | TGCGCCAGCAGCCAAGGGGACAGCGCCTACAATGAGCAGTTCTTC | CASSQGDSAYNEQFF
TRBJ1-2 | . | TRBV4-1 | . | TGCGCCAGCAGCCAAGATTGGGAGGCTGGCTACACCTTC | CASSQDWEAGYTF
TRBJ1-4 | TRBD1 | TRBV7-9 | few | TGTGCCAGCAGAACCGGACAGGTGAATGAAAAACTGTTTTTT | CASRTGQVNEKLFF
TRBJ1-1 | TRBD1 | TRBV11-2 | many | TGTGCCAGCAGCTTTTGGGACAGGCGATATATGAACACTGAAGCTTTCTTT | CASSFWDRRYMNTEAFF
TRBJ1-5 | TRBD1 | TRBV19 | few | TGTGCCAGTAGTAGACCTTACAGGGGGCTATTGAGCAATCAGCCCCAGCATTTT | CASSRPYRGLLSNQPQHF
TRBJ1-2 | . | TRBV20-1 | . | TGCAGTGCTGCTGGGGGAGAGGGGGGTAACTATGGCTACACCTTC | CSAAGGEGGNYGYTF
TRBJ2-1 | TRBD2 | TRBV5-1 | . | TGCGCCAGCAGCTTGGCCGGCTACTTAGCGGGGCCGAGGGATGAGCAGTTCTTC | CASSLAGYLAGPRDEQFF
TRBJ1-1 | . | TRBV27 | . | TGTGCCAGCAGTTTTATCGAGGGCACTGAAGCTTTCTTT | CASSFIEGTEAFF